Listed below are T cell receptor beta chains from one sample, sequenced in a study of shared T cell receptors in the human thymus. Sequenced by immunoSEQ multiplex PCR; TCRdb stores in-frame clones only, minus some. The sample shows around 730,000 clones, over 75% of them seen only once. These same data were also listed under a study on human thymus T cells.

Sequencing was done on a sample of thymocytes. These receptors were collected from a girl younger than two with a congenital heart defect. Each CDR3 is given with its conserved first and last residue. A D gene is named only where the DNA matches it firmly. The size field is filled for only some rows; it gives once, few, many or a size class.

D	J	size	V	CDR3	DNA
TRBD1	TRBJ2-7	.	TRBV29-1	CSVKYRDRTAYEQYF	TGCAGCGTGAAATACCGGGACAGGACAGCCTACGAGCAGTACTTC
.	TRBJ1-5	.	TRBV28	CASSLGDYGNQPQHF	TGTGCCAGCAGTTTGGGAGACTATGGCAATCAGCCCCAGCATTTT
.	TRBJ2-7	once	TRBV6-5	CASSYKSAGYEQYF	TGTGCCAGCAGTTACAAGTCGGCAGGCTACGAGCAGTACTTC
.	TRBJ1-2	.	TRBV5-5	CASSLEVDGSKGPRNYGYTF	TGTGCCAGCAGCTTGGAGGTAGATGGATCCAAGGGGCCCCGTAACTATGGCTACACCTTC
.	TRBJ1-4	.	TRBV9	CASSAGVTNEKLFF	TGTGCCAGCAGCGCCGGAGTAACTAATGAAAAACTGTTTTTT
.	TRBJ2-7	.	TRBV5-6	CASSLRQFTYEQYF	TGTGCCAGCAGCTTGAGACAGTTCACCTACGAGCAGTACTTC
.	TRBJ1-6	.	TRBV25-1	CASRFRGSPLHF	TGTGCCAGCAGGTTCAGGGGTTCACCCCTCCACTTT
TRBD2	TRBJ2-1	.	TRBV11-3	CASSPYSGQNYNEQFF	TGTGCCAGCAGCCCCTATAGCGGGCAGAACTACAATGAGCAGTTCTTC
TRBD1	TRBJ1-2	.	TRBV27	CASRTTGTGMYGYTF	TGTGCCAGCAGGACGACCGGGACAGGGATGTATGGCTACACCTTC
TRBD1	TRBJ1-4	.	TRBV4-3	CASSQAGGDSTNEKLFF	TGCGCCAGCAGCCAAGCAGGGGGCGACTCAACTAATGAAAAACTGTTTTTT
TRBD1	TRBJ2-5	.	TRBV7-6	CASSLVAPVPDRGRGETQYF	TGTGCCAGCAGCTTAGTAGCCCCCGTTCCGGACAGGGGGCGAGGGGAGACCCAGTACTTC
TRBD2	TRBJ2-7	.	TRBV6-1	CATRGNSGAMYF	TGTGCCACCCGAGGGAATAGCGGGGCAATGTACTTC
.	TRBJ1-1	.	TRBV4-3	CASSTEGRAFF	TGCGCCAGCAGTACCGAGGGAAGAGCTTTCTTT
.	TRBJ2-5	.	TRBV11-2	CASSRHRVETQYF	TGTGCCAGCAGCCGACACAGGGTAGAGACCCAGTACTTC
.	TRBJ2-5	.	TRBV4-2	CASSQDIRDLHRRETQYF	TGTGCCAGCAGCCAGGATATCCGGGATCTACATAGGCGGGAGACCCAGTACTTC
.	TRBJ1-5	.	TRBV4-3	CASSQAPNQPQHF	TGCGCCAGCAGCCAAGCTCCCAATCAGCCCCAGCATTTT
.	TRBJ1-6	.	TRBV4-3	CASSQGVSSSYNSPLHF	TGCGCCAGCAGCCAGGGCGTCTCGAGCTCCTATAATTCACCCCTCCACTTT
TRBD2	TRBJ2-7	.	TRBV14	CASSPALSSGGPLGYEQYF	TGTGCCAGCAGCCCCGCCTTATCTAGCGGGGGGCCATTAGGGTACGAGCAGTACTTC
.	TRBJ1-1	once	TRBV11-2	CASRHTKGQGMNTEAFF	TGTGCCAGCCGGCACACTAAGGGGCAGGGAATGAACACTGAAGCTTTCTTT
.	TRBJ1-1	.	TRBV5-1	CASSCPGRDTEAFF	TGCGCCAGCAGCTGCCCGGGCAGGGACACTGAAGCTTTCTTT
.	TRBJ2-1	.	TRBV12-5	CASGLSLPSSSNEQFF	TGTGCTAGTGGTTTGTCCCTCCCATCTAGCTCCAATGAGCAGTTCTTC
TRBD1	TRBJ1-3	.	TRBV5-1	CASSLGDRENSGNTIYF	TGCGCCAGCAGCTTGGGGGACAGGGAAAACTCTGGAAACACCATATATTTT
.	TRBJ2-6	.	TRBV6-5	CASSHSWSGANVLTF	TGTGCCAGCAGCCACTCATGGTCCGGGGCCAACGTCCTGACTTTC
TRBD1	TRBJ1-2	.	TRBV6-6	CASSYAPGQGYGYTF	TGTGCCAGCAGTTACGCTCCGGGACAGGGGTATGGCTACACCTTC
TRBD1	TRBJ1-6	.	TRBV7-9	CASSFSGQAGSPLHF	TGTGCCAGCAGCTTTTCCGGACAGGCGGGTTCACCCCTCCACTTT
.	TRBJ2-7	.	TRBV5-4	CASSPRGATGAQYF	TGTGCCAGCAGCCCACGCGGGGCCACCGGGGCGCAGTACTTC
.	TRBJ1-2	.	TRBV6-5	CASSYSTPSHGYTF	TGTGCCAGCAGTTACTCGACTCCTTCCCATGGCTACACCTTC
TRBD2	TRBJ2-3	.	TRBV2	CASSEWGLAGGIRTDTQYF	TGTGCCAGCAGTGAGTGGGGACTAGCGGGGGGGATCCGGACAGATACGCAGTATTTT
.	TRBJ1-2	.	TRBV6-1	CASSEARQVSNYGYTF	TGTGCCAGCAGTGAAGCCAGACAGGTATCTAACTATGGCTACACCTTC
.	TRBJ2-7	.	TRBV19	CASSLTGSEQYF	TGTGCCAGTAGCTTGACAGGTTCCGAGCAGTACTTC
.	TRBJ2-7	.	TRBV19	CASSSATESSYEQYF	TGTGCCAGTAGTAGTGCGACAGAGAGCTCCTACGAGCAGTACTTC
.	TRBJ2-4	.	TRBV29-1	CSDNHGVAKNIQYF	TGCAGCGACAACCACGGGGTAGCCAAAAACATTCAGTACTTC